Below, one T cell receptor beta chain is given with its context. As yet, its antigen is unknown. The data derive from a study of molecular identifiers for immune sequencing clone quantification. Broader study findings: Under 1% of molecules in naive cells, but over 99% of effector molecules, belonged to clones above 20 RNA copies.

The CD8+CD4-CCR7+CD45RA+ phenotype defined the sorted naive CD8 T cells. Per germline, CDR1 LNHDA and CDR2 SQIVND (reference sequence). The CDR3 is 15 amino acids. After removal of 4 bases from V and 4 bases from J, the junction contained 6 bases not matched to a gene. TCRdb re-called the PCR reads through MiXCR, storing one row per CDR3 protein. The repertoire consists of 50,000 to 65,000 distinct CDR3 sequences, with 25% occurring once and the leading ten covering 1.5% to 2%. The chain employs TRBV19 and TRBJ1-5; 8 nucleotides line up with TRBD1. Sequencing was done on a sample of naive CD8+ T cells from blood, with Jurkat cell RNA spiked in. Subset reported: FACS-sorted CD8+CD4-CCR7+CD45RA+ naive T cells. This TCR was recovered from a human donor in good health. Some libraries in this study had Jurkat cell RNA spiked in. The CDR3 region has the DNA TGTGCCAGTAGTACTAGGACAGGGTCGAATCAGCCCCAGCATTTT. Encoded protein: CASSTRTGSNQPQHF.